The present T cell receptor (beta chain) was sequenced within a study of cytomegalovirus exposure and HLA in healthy donors. Study-level background: Genotyping showed 81% of roughly 390 donors falling in the Caucasian-associated ancestry cluster.

Regarding the study as a whole: Investigators reported fewer than 200 TCR beta chains as tied to cytomegalovirus. In a later analysis, most CMV-associated TCR beta chains appeared HLA-restricted. Certain indistinguishable V segments, among them TRBV6-2 and TRBV6-3, were excluded.

CDR3 length: 13 amino acids. Germline CDR1 is MNHNS and CDR2 is SASEGT. The V end lost 3 bases, the J end lost 10 bases, and 13 bases lay between the germline ends. Researchers ran the PCR with 60 Vbeta and 13 Jbeta primers. Clones were read by immunoSEQ multiplex PCR, and TCRdb kept only the in-frame ones, dropping some. The sample lists some 79,000 clones, more than 50% seen once, with 15% in the top ten. A note on this clone: Its specificity is not known.

The clonotype was recovered from a woman aged 40 to 49 in good health and CMV-seropositive. The V gene is TRBV6-1, the J gene TRBJ2-1, with a possible D match to TRBD2 (5 bases). Input material: PBMCs. CDR3 coding DNA: TGTGCCAGCAGTGATCAGTTCGGGGTGGAGCAGTTCTTC. Translated: CASSDQFGVEQFF.